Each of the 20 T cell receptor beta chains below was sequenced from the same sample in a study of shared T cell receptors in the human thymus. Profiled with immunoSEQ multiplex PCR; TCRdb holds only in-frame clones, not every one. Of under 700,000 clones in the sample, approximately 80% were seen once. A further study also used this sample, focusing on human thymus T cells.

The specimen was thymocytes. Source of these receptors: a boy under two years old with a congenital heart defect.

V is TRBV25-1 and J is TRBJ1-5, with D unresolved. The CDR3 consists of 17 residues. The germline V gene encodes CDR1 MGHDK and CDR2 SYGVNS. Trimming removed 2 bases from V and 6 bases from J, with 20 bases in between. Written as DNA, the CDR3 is TGTGCCAGCAGTGAAGGAGCACAAGATAGAGTTGGTCAGCCCCAGCATTTT. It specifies CASSEGAQDRVGQPQHF.

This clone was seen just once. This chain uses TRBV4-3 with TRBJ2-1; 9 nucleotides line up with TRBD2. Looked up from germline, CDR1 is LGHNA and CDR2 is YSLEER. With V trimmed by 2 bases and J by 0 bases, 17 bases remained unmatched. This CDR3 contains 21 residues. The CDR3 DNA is TGCGCCAGCAGCCAAAGATCCCGCCTAGCGGGAACCTGGAGCTCCTACAATGAGCAGTTCTTC. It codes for CASSQRSRLAGTWSSYNEQFF.

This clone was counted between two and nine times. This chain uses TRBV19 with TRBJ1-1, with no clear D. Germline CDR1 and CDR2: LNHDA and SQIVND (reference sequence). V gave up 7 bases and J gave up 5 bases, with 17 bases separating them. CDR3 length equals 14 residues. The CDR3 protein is CASMDGRRETEAFF. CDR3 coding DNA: TGTGCCAGTATGGACGGACGGAGGGAAACTGAAGCTTTCTTT.

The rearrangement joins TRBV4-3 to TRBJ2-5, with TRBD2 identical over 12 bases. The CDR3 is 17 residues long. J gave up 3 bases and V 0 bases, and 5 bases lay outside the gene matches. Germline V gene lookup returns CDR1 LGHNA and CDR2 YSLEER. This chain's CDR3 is CASSQEWLAGGKETQYF. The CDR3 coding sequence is TGCGCCAGCAGCCAAGAGTGGCTAGCGGGAGGGAAAGAGACCCAGTACTTC.

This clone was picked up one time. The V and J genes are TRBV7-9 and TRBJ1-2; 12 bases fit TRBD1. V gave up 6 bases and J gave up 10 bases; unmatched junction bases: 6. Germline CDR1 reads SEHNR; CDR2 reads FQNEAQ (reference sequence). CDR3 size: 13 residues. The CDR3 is CASSPGQGAIYTF. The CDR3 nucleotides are TGTGCCAGCAGTCCGGGACAGGGGGCAATCTACACCTTC.

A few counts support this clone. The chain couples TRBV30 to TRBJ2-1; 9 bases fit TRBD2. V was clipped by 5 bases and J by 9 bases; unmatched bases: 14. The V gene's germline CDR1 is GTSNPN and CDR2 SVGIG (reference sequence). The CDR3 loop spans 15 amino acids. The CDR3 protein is CAWAPSGDVLGEQFF. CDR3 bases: TGTGCCTGGGCCCCTAGCGGGGACGTTTTGGGTGAGCAGTTCTTC. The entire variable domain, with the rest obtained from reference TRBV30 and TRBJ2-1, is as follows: SQTIHQWPATLVQPVGSPLSLECTVEGTSNPNLYWYRQAAGRGLQLLFYSVGIGQISSEVPQNLSASRPQDRQFILSSKKLLLSDSGFYLCAWAPSGDVLGEQFFGPGTRLTVL.

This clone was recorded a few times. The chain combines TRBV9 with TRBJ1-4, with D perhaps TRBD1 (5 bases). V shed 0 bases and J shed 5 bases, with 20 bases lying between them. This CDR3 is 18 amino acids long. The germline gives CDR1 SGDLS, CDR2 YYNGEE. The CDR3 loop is CASSVEGGAPPQNEKLFF. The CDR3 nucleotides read TGTGCCAGCAGCGTAGAGGGAGGGGCGCCCCCCCAAAATGAAAAACTGTTTTTT. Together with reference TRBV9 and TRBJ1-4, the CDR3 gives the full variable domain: DSGVTQTPKHLITATGQRVTLRCSPRSGDLSVYWYQQSLDQGLQFLIQYYNGEERAKGNILERFSAQQFPDLHSELNLSSLELGDSALYFCASSVEGGAPPQNEKLFFGSGTQLSVL.

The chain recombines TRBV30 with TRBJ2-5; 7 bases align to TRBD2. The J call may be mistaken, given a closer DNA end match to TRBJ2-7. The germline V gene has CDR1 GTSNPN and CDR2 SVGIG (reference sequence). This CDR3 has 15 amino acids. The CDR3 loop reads CAWSVRRAGADEQYF. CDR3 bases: TGTGCCTGGAGTGTACGGAGGGCGGGAGCCGACGAGCAGTACTTC.

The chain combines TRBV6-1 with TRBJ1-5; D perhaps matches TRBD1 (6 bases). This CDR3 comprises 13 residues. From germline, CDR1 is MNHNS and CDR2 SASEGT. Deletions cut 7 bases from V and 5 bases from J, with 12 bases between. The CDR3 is CASTKGGDQPQHF. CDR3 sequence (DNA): TGTGCCAGCACTAAGGGGGGGGATCAGCCCCAGCATTTT.

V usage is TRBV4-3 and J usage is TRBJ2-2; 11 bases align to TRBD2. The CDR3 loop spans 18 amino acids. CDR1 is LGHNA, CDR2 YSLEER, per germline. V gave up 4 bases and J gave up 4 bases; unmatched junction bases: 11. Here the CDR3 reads CASSPKILAGVVTGELFF. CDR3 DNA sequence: TGCGCCAGCAGCCCAAAGATACTAGCGGGAGTCGTCACCGGGGAGCTGTTTTTT.

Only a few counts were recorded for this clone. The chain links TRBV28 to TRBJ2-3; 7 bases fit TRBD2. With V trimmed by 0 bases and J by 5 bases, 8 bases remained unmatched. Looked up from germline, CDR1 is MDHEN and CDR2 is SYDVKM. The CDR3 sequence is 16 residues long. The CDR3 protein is CASSLCGREQEDTQYF. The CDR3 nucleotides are TGTGCCAGCAGTTTATGCGGGCGGGAGCAGGAAGATACGCAGTATTTT.

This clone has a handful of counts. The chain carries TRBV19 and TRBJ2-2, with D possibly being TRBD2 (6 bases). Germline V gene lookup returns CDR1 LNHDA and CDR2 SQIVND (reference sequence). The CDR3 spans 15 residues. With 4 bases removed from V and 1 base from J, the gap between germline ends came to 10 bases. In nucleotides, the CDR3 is TGTGCCAGTAGTAGTGGAGGGGTGAACACCGGGGAGCTGTTTTTT. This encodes CASSSGGVNTGELFF. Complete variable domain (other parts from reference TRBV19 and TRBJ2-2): DGGITQSPKYLFRKEGQNVTLSCEQNLNHDAMYWYRQDPGQGLRLIYYSQIVNDFQKGDIAEGYSVSREKKESFPLTVTSAQKNPTAFYLCASSSGGVNTGELFFGEGSRLTVL.

Here the CDR3 reads CASSEERGPIRMNTEAFF. The CDR3 region has the DNA TGTGCCAGCAGTGAAGAAAGGGGGCCTATCCGCATGAACACTGAAGCTTTCTTT. The genes are TRBV6-1 and TRBJ1-1, with 7 bases identical to TRBD1. The CDR3 contains 18 residues. Per germline, CDR1 MNHNS and CDR2 SASEGT. J lost 0 bases, V lost 1 base, and 11 bases had no gene match.

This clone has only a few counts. The CDR3 is CASSSLAGGSYNEQFF. CDR3 nucleotides: TGTGCCAGCAGTTCCTTAGCGGGAGGCTCCTACAATGAGCAGTTCTTC. The chain couples TRBV28 to TRBJ2-1; TRBD2 agrees at 10 bases. The J segment lost 0 bases and the V segment lost 4 bases, leaving 3 bases of the junction unmatched. CDR1 and CDR2 (germline): MDHEN, SYDVKM. The CDR3 has 16 amino acids.

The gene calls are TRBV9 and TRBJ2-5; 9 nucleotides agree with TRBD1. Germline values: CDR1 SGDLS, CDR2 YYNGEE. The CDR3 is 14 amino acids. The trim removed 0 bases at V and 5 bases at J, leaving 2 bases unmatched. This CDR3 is CASSVGQGGETQYF. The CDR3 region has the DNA TGTGCCAGCAGCGTAGGACAGGGGGGGGAGACCCAGTACTTC.

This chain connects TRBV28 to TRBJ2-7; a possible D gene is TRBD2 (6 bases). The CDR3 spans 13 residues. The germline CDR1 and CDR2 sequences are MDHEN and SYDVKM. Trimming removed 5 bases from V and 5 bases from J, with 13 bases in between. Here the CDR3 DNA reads TGTGCCAGCAGTACCCCGACGGGGGACGAGCAGTACTTC. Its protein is CASSTPTGDEQYF.

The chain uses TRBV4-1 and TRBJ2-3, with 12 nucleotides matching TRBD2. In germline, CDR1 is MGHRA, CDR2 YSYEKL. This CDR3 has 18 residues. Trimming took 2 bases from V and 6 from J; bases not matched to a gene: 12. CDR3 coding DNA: TGCGCCAGCAGCCAACGGCGAAGTCTAGCGGGAGGGGGGGATACGCAGTATTTT. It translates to CASSQRRSLAGGGDTQYF.

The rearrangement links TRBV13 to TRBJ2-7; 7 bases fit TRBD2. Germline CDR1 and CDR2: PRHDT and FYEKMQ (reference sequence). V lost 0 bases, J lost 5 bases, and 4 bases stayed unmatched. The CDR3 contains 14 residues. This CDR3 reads CASSLGTSFHEQYF. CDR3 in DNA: TGTGCCAGCAGCTTAGGGACTAGCTTCCACGAGCAGTACTTC.

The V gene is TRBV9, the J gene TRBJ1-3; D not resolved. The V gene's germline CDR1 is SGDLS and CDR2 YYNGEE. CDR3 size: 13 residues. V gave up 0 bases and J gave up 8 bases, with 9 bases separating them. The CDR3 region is CASSVAGKDTIYF. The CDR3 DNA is TGTGCCAGCAGCGTAGCGGGGAAGGACACCATATATTTT.

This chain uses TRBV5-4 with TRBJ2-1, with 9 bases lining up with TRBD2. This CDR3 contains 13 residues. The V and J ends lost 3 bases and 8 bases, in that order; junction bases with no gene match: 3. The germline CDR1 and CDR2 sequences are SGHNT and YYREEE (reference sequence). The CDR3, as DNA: TGTGCCAGCAGCTGGGGGACTAGCTATGAGCAGTTCTTC. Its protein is CASSWGTSYEQFF.